Presented here are 27 T cell receptor beta chains from one specimen sequenced in a study of control samples from healthy donors and cancer patients. Repertoires were generated with immunoSEQ multiplex PCR, while TCRdb's copy carries only in-frame clones and drops some. The sample carries 89,000 or so clones, more than 70% recorded once. The specimen sequenced was blood. The receptors shown here come from a man aged 50 or older in good health.

In its sample, this clone was seen a few times. V and J are TRBV19 and TRBJ1-1; maybe TRBD1 (6 bases). CDR1 is LNHDA, CDR2 SQIVND, per germline (reference sequence). V lost 3 bases and J 10 bases, leaving 12 bases between the germline ends. The length of the CDR3 is 12 residues. The CDR3 region is CASSIPGAPAFF. In DNA, the CDR3 is TGTGCCAGTAGTATCCCGGGGGCGCCAGCTTTCTTT.

The chain carries TRBV11-2 and TRBJ2-1; D perhaps matches TRBD1 (6 bases). The CDR3 totals 15 residues. Germline V gene data show CDR1 as SGHAT and CDR2 as FQNNGV. Between the trimmed V and J ends, which lost 1 base and 4 bases, there was a span of 11 bases. The CDR3 coding sequence is TGTGCCAGCAGCTTAGCCCGGACAGATTACAATGAGCAGTTCTTC. Translated: CASSLARTDYNEQFF.

The chain carries TRBV5-1 and TRBJ2-1, with D perhaps matching TRBD1 (5 bases). The CDR3 is 15 residues long. Germline CDR1 reads SGHRS; CDR2 reads YFSETQ. Trimming took off 0 bases at V and 4 bases at J, with 11 bases between the two ends. This chain's CDR3 is CASSLESGPYNEQFF. Written as DNA, the CDR3 is TGCGCCAGCAGCTTGGAGTCAGGGCCGTACAATGAGCAGTTCTTC.

J is TRBJ1-3 and V is TRBV11-3; D is ambiguous. Germline V gene sequence: CDR1 SGHNT, CDR2 YENEEA. This CDR3 contains 13 residues. Trimming took 3 bases from V and 4 from J, leaving 7 bases between them. CDR3 region: CASSFLRGNTIYF. The CDR3 bases are TGTGCCAGCAGCTTTCTGAGGGGAAACACCATATATTTT.

This chain joins TRBV9 and TRBJ2-1, with 9 bases fitting TRBD2. In germline, CDR1 is SGDLS, CDR2 YYNGEE. With V trimmed by 1 base and J by 8 bases, 7 bases remained unmatched. CDR3 length equals 15 residues. CDR3 sequence (DNA): TGTGCCAGCAGCGTATCAGCGGGAGGTCCCCATGAGCAGTTCTTC. This encodes CASSVSAGGPHEQFF.

The CDR3 DNA sequence: TGTGCCTGGAGCGCTCAGCGGGGGGGCGCCGGGGAGCTGTTTTTT. It translates to CAWSAQRGGAGELFF. V gene TRBV30 combines with J gene TRBJ2-2; 10 bases align to TRBD2. Losses at the gene ends were 3 bases for V and 6 bases for J; bases not matched to a gene: 7. The CDR3 spans 15 residues. Germline lookup yields CDR1 GTSNPN and CDR2 SVGIG (reference sequence).

This rearrangement joins TRBV5-4 to TRBJ1-4; the D is unclear. Germline V gene data show CDR1 as SGHNT and CDR2 as YYREEE (reference sequence). V dropped 4 bases and J dropped 0 bases, with 7 bases sitting between them. This CDR3 has 14 amino acids. The CDR3 is CASSRDATNEKLFF. CDR3 sequence (DNA): TGTGCCAGCAGCCGGGATGCAACTAATGAAAAACTGTTTTTT.

The chain joins TRBV18 to TRBJ1-1; 10 nucleotides agree with TRBD1. The germline V gene encodes CDR1 KGHSH and CDR2 LQKENI. The CDR3 extends over 14 amino acids. Trimming cost V 6 bases and J 2 bases; bases outside gene matches: 3. The DNA of the CDR3 is TGTGCCAGCTCCTGGGACAGGGGAAACACTGAAGCTTTCTTT. This sequence encodes CASSWDRGNTEAFF.

The rearrangement joins TRBV7-2 to TRBJ2-1, with 15 nucleotides matching TRBD2. In germline, CDR1 is SGHTA, CDR2 FQGNSA. The trim removed 4 bases at V and 8 bases at J, leaving 9 bases unmatched. CDR3 length: 17 residues. DNA of the CDR3: TGTGCCAGCAGCTCTTACGGACTAGCGGGAGGGTTCTATGAGCAGTTCTTC. Translation: CASSSYGLAGGFYEQFF.

The CDR3 region has the DNA TGTGCCAGCAACCCAAGAGGACAGGGAGTTCAGCCCCAGCATTTT. Translating it yields CASNPRGQGVQPQHF. This chain joins TRBV6-2 or TRBV6-3 and TRBJ1-5, with 8 bases matching TRBD1. J gave up 6 bases and V 7 bases, and 11 bases lay outside the gene matches. This CDR3 contains 15 residues. Looked up from germline, CDR1 is MNHEY and CDR2 is SVGEGT.

This clone was counted only a few times. V is TRBV5-6 and J is TRBJ2-5; perhaps TRBD1 as D (5 bases). The germline CDR1 and CDR2 sequences are SGHDT and YYEEEE. V was cut by 1 base and J by 5 bases, with 12 bases left in between. This CDR3 has 14 residues. In nucleotides, the CDR3 is TGTGCCAGCAGCTTGTTCAGGGTATCCGAGACCCAGTACTTC. Translated, it gives CASSLFRVSETQYF. Drawing the rest from reference TRBV5-6 and TRBJ2-5, the complete variable domain is DAGVTQSPTHLIKTRGQQVTLRCSPKSGHDTVSWYQQALGQGPQFIFQYYEEEERQRGNFPDRFSGHQFPNYSSELNVNALLLGDSALYLCASSLFRVSETQYFGPGTRLLVL.

The chain couples TRBV2 to TRBJ2-5; D might be TRBD2 (6 bases). V lost 1 base and J lost 5, with 11 bases in between. Germline lookup yields CDR1 SNHLY and CDR2 FYNNEI. This CDR3 region has 14 residues. The DNA of the CDR3 is TGTGCCAGCAGTGAAGGGGCAGGGAGGGAGACCCAGTACTTC. Amino acids: CASSEGAGRETQYF.

This clone was observed a handful of times. The chain links TRBV3-1 (or the pseudogene TRBV3-2) to TRBJ1-6, with D uncertain. CDR1 and CDR2 (germline): LGHDT, YNNKEL (reference sequence). V was pared by 2 bases and J by 10 bases, with 9 bases between. The CDR3 sequence is 13 residues long. In DNA form, the CDR3 reads TGTGCCAGCAGCCAAAATCTCGGCTCACCCCTCCACTTT. It yields the protein CASSQNLGSPLHF.

This chain links TRBV9 with TRBJ1-2, with 8 positions matching TRBD1. Losses at the gene ends were 0 bases for V and 3 bases for J; bases not matched to a gene: 4. CDR1 is SGDLS, CDR2 YYNGEE, per germline. The CDR3 runs 15 residues. The chain's CDR3 is CASSVAPGGDYGYTF. The CDR3 bases are TGTGCCAGCAGCGTAGCTCCAGGGGGCGACTATGGCTACACCTTC.

The CDR3 nucleotides are TGTGCCAGCAGTGAAGCCCCTGGGGACACTGAAGCTTTCTTT. Its translation: CASSEAPGDTEAFF. This chain connects TRBV2 to TRBJ1-1; D gene ambiguous. Germline CDR1 and CDR2: SNHLY and FYNNEI. V shed 0 bases and J shed 3 bases, with 8 bases lying between them. The CDR3 runs to 14 residues.

The chain has TRBV5-1 and TRBJ1-3, with a possible D match to TRBD1 (5 bases). Germline CDR1 reads SGHRS; CDR2 reads YFSETQ. This CDR3 spans 16 amino acids. V was trimmed by 4 bases and J by 5 bases, leaving 19 bases between them. CDR3 sequence reads: CASSDLSRDRRNTIYF. DNA of the CDR3: TGCGCCAGCAGCGATCTATCCCGGGACCGAAGAAACACCATATATTTT.

The chain carries TRBV5-5 and TRBJ1-5, with D possibly being TRBD1 (6 bases). This CDR3 is 14 amino acids long. The germline gives CDR1 SGHKS, CDR2 YYEKEE (reference sequence). V lost 4 bases and J 10 bases, leaving 18 bases between the germline ends. The CDR3 spells CASSLRDNNLPQHF. The CDR3, as DNA: TGTGCCAGCAGCCTCCGGGACAACAACCTCCCCCAGCATTTT.

The chain couples TRBV5-1 to TRBJ2-7; TRBD1 or TRBD2 may be the D gene (5 bases each). Germline loops: CDR1 SGHRS, CDR2 YFSETQ. Trimming shortened V by 3 bases and J by 3 bases, and 31 bases separated the two germline ends. The CDR3 is made up of 20 amino acids. The CDR3 region is CASSSGGLLTVADSSYEQYV. The CDR3 DNA sequence: TGCGCCAGCAGCTCCGGAGGTCTCTTGACAGTAGCTGACAGTAGCTACGAGCAGTACGTC.

V gene TRBV7-8 combines with J gene TRBJ2-5, with TRBD2 matching over 7 bases. This CDR3 has 12 residues. Per germline, CDR1 SGHVS and CDR2 FQNEAQ. V shed 5 bases, J shed 10 bases, and the junction held 7 bases outside the gene matches. CDR3 amino acids: CASSPRGGSQYF. The CDR3 coding sequence is TGTGCCAGCAGCCCGAGGGGCGGGAGCCAGTACTTC.

The chain is built from TRBV19 and TRBJ1-5; no clear D gene. V lost 2 bases to trimming and J lost 7 bases, with 12 bases between them. This CDR3 region has 14 residues. Germline V lookup: CDR1 LNHDA, CDR2 SQIVND (reference sequence). CDR3 loop: CASSIRMVGQPQHF. CDR3 DNA sequence: TGTGCCAGTAGTATAAGGATGGTCGGGCAGCCCCAGCATTTT.

The chain couples TRBV6-2 or TRBV6-3 to TRBJ2-1, with unresolved D. This CDR3 is built from 15 residues. CDR1 MNHEY and CDR2 SVGEGT come from the germline V gene. The V gene lost 0 bases and the J gene lost 4 bases, with 10 bases spanning the gap. The CDR3 loop reads CASSYSAYGYNEQFF. DNA for the CDR3: TGTGCCAGCAGTTACTCGGCGTACGGGTACAATGAGCAGTTCTTC.

By share of the sample, this clone is medium-sized. This specimen includes other DNA sequences encoding the same CDR3. The chain is built from TRBV9 and TRBJ2-7, with TRBD2 identical over 7 bases. J was trimmed by 2 bases and V by 0 bases; bases with no gene match: 2. This CDR3 region has 14 residues. The germline gives CDR1 SGDLS, CDR2 YYNGEE. The CDR3: CASSVGLAAYEQYF. In nucleotides, the CDR3 is TGTGCCAGCAGCGTAGGTCTAGCGGCCTACGAGCAGTACTTC.

V usage is TRBV7-9 and J usage is TRBJ2-5; 9 positions agree with TRBD1. With 5 bases clipped from V and 3 bases from J, the junction kept 7 bases outside the gene matches. The CDR3 sequence is 15 residues long. CDR1 is SEHNR, CDR2 FQNEAQ, per germline (reference sequence). For the CDR3, the DNA is TGTGCCAGCAGCCGAGGGACAGGGAGAGAAGAGACCCAGTACTTC. This codes for CASSRGTGREETQYF.

The CDR3 sequence is CASSFLSYGYTF. CDR3 coding DNA: TGTGCCAGCAGCTTTCTCAGCTATGGCTACACCTTC. The chain uses TRBV7-8 and TRBJ1-2; D is unclear. Germline-derived CDR1 and CDR2 are SGHVS and FQNEAQ. The CDR3 covers 12 residues. Trimming removed 3 bases at V and 4 bases at J, with 6 bases between. Full variable domain (missing parts from reference TRBV7-8 and TRBJ1-2): GAGVSQSPRYKVAKRGQDVALRCDPISGHVSLFWYQQALGQGPEFLTYFQNEAQLDKSGLPSDRFFAERPEGSVSTLKIQRTQQEDSAVYLCASSFLSYGYTFGSGTRLTVV.

The chain recombines TRBV6-5 with TRBJ2-7; D remains ambiguous. Germline V gene sequence: CDR1 MNHEY, CDR2 SVGAGI. The V end lost 8 bases, the J end lost 2 bases, and 16 bases lay between the germline ends. The CDR3 is 14 amino acids. As DNA, the CDR3 is TGTGCCAGCGCTGAGGCAGGAGCCGCCTACGAGCAGTACGTC. It codes for CASAEAGAAYEQYV.

The chain is built from TRBV9 and TRBJ2-3; D call uncertain. The CDR3 sequence is 15 residues long. Looked up from germline, CDR1 is SGDLS and CDR2 is YYNGEE. Trimming removed 0 bases at V and 0 bases at J, with 8 bases between. This chain's CDR3 is CASSVVGISTDTQYF. The CDR3 nucleotides read TGTGCCAGCAGCGTAGTGGGTATCAGCACAGATACGCAGTATTTT.

The chain links TRBV27 to TRBJ2-3; TRBD2 matches 11 bases. The CDR3 extends over 15 amino acids. The J segment lost 3 bases and the V segment lost 5 bases, leaving 4 bases of the junction unmatched. Germline CDR1 is MNHEY and CDR2 is SMNVEV (reference sequence). In DNA, the CDR3 is TGTGCCAGCAGTCCGACTAGCGGGGAAACAGATACGCAGTATTTT. It translates to CASSPTSGETDTQYF.